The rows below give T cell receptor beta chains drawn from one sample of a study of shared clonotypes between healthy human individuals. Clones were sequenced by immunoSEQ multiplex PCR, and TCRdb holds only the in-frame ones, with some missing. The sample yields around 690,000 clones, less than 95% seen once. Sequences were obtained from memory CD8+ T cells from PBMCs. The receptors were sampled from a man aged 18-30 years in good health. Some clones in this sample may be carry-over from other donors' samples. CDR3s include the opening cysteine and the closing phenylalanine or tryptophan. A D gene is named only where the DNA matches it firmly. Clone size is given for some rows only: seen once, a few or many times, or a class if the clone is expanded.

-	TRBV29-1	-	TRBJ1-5	CSPTFLIDASNQPQHF	TGCAGCCCTACATTTCTAATTGACGCGTCCAATCAGCCCCAGCATTTT
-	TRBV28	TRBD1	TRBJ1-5	CASSGTGRGNQPQHF	TGTGCCAGCAGCGGGACAGGGAGGGGCAATCAGCCCCAGCATTTT
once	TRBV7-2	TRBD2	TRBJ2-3	CASSILVSGDTTDTQYF	TGTGCCAGCAGCATCCTAGTTAGCGGGGACACCACAGATACGCAGTATTTT
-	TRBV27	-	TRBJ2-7	CASSPGLTYEQYF	TGTGCCAGCAGTCCGGGACTCACCTACGAGCAGTACTTC
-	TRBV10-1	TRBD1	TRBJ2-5	CASSERDRPWSQYF	TGCGCCAGCAGTGAGCGGGACAGGCCTTGGTCCCAGTACTTC
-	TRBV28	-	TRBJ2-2	CASSLVVAGPSGELFF	TGTGCCAGCAGTTTGGTAGTCGCGGGACCTTCGGGGGAGCTGTTTTTT
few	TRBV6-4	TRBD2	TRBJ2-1	CASSDSRGDHNEQFF	TGTGCCAGCAGTGACTCGCGGGGGGACCACAATGAGCAGTTCTTC
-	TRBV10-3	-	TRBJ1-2	CAITVGNGYTF	TGTGCCATCACGGTCGGAAATGGCTACACCTTC
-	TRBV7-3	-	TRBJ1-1	CASSLTGSVNTEAFF	TGTGCCAGCAGCTTAACAGGGAGTGTGAACACTGAAGCTTTCTTT
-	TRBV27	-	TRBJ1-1	CASSFIPTSPRGGATEAFF	TGTGCCAGCAGTTTCATACCGACTTCTCCGAGGGGGGGAGCTACTGAAGCTTTCTTT
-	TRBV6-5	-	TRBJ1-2	CASSYSVGQVAYRYTF	TGTGCCAGCAGTTACTCGGTGGGGCAGGTTGCCTATCGCTACACCTTC
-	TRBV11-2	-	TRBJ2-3	CASSLFSYRSTDTQYF	TGTGCCAGCAGCTTATTTTCGTACCGGAGCACAGATACGCAGTATTTT
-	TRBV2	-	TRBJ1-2	CASRTPARGYTF	TGTGCCAGCAGGACGCCGGCTCGTGGCTACACCTTC
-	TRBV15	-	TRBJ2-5	CATSRVPRSQETQYF	TGTGCCACCAGCAGAGTTCCTAGGAGCCAAGAGACCCAGTACTTC
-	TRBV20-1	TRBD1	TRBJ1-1	CSAQGGTEAFF	TGCAGTGCCCAGGGGGGGACTGAAGCTTTCTTT
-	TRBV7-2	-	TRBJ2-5	CASSCYPRGETTETQYF	TGTGCCAGCAGCTGCTACCCTAGGGGGGAGACCACCGAGACCCAGTACTTC
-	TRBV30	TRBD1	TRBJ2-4	CAWSIGQGQNIQYF	TGTGCCTGGAGTATTGGACAGGGCCAAAACATTCAGTACTTC
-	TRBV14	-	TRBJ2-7	CASSQGMGYEQYF	TGTGCCAGCAGCCAAGGAATGGGCTACGAGCAGTACTTC
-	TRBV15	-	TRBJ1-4	CATSRDFVVEGQTNEKLFF	TGTGCCACCAGCAGAGATTTTGTAGTGGAAGGTCAAACTAATGAAAAACTGTTTTTT
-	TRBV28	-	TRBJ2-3	CASSLVQGRDTQYF	TGTGCCAGCAGTTTAGTGCAGGGACGAGATACGCAGTATTTT
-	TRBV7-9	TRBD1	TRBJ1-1	CASSLDRATEAFF	TGTGCCAGCAGTTTAGACAGGGCCACTGAAGCTTTCTTT
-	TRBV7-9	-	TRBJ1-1	CASSLGQFTEAFF	TGTGCCAGCAGCTTAGGTCAGTTCACTGAAGCTTTCTTT
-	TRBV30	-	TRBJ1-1	CAWSVSPNTEAFF	TGTGCCTGGAGTGTAAGCCCGAACACTGAAGCTTTCTTT
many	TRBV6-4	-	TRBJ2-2	CASSEGTGELFF	TGTGCCAGCAGTGAGGGCACCGGGGAGCTGTTTTTT
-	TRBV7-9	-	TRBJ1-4	CASSWDNEGEKLFF	TGTGCCAGCAGCTGGGACAATGAGGGTGAAAAACTGTTTTTT
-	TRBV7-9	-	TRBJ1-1	CASSFSNTEAFF	TGTGCCAGCAGCTTCTCGAACACTGAAGCTTTCTTT
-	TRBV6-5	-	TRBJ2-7	CASGDWFGEQYF	TGTGCCAGCGGTGACTGGTTCGGCGAGCAGTACTTC
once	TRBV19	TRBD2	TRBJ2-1	CASSGGLVSNEQFF	TGTGCCAGTAGTGGGGGACTAGTATCCAATGAGCAGTTCTTC
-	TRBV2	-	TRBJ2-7	CASSELRGAPYEQYF	TGTGCCAGCAGTGAACTGAGGGGCGCTCCCTACGAGCAGTACTTC
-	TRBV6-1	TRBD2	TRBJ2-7	CASSEGLAVLTYEQYF	TGTGCCAGCAGTGAAGGGCTAGCGGTGTTGACCTACGAGCAGTACTTC
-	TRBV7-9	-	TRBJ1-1	CASSPPQTNTEAFF	TGTGCCAGCAGCCCCCCACAGACGAACACTGAAGCTTTCTTT
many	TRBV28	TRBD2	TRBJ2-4	CASSSGGLAKNIQYF	TGTGCCAGCAGCAGCGGGGGACTAGCCAAAAACATTCAGTACTTC
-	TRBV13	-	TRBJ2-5	CASSPLFGPQETQYF	TGTGCCAGCAGCCCCCTGTTCGGGCCACAAGAGACCCAGTACTTC
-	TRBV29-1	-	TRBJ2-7	CSASLRARGYEQYF	TGCAGCGCCTCCCTAAGAGCCAGGGGCTACGAGCAGTACTTC
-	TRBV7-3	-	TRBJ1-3	CASSSDSGSGNTIYF	TGTGCCAGCAGCTCCGACTCGGGCTCTGGAAACACCATATATTTT
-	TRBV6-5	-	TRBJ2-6	CASSFPAQSRANVLTF	TGTGCCAGCAGTTTCCCTGCACAAAGTCGGGCCAACGTCCTGACTTTC